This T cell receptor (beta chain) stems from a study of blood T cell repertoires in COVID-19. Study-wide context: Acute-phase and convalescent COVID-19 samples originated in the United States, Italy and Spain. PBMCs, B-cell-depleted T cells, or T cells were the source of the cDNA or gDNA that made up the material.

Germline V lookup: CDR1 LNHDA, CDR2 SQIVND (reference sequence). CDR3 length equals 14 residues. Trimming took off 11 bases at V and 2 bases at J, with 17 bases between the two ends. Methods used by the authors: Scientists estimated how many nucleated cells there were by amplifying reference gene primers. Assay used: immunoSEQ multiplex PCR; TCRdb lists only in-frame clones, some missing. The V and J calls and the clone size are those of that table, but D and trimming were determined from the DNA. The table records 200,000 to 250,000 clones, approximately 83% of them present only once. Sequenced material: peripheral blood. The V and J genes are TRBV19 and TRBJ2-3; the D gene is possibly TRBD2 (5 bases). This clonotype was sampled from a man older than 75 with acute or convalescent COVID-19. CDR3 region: CACAPGSPTDTQYF. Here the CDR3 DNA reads TGTGCCTGTGCCCCGGGATCGCCCACAGATACGCAGTATTTT.